This T cell receptor beta chain was profiled in a study of regulatory T cells in long-lasting Graves disease. Background on the study: Graves' cases, newly diagnosed, had used antithyroid drugs under 3 months.

Germline-derived CDR1 and CDR2 are MGHRA and YSYEKL. The junction had 13 bases not matched to a gene; V was cut back by 1 base and J by 6 bases. The length of the CDR3 is 18 residues. Study observations and caveats: Favored usage of TRBV28, TRBJ1-2 and TRBJ2-5 was recorded in persistent disease.

Both iRepertoire HTBI primers and Arm-PCR of CDR3 regions were used to build the TCR beta libraries. From the multiplex PCR reads, TCRdb called clonotypes with MiXCR, one entry per CDR3 protein. The sample lists 580,000 or so distinct CDR3 sequences, 15% to 20% occurring once. Time point given: newly diagnosed GD, antithyroid drugs for less than 3 months. Making the TCR library involved RNA that had been extracted from PBMCs. The source of the patients was an endocrinology department in Xi'an, China. Remarks on this clonotype: Its antigen is unknown.

This sample also belongs to another study, concerning T cells in Graves' hyperthyroidism and ophthalmopathy.

The TCR comes from a man aged 18-30 years with Graves disease. V usage is TRBV4-1 and J usage is TRBJ2-3; 10 positions match TRBD2. Here the sequenced sample was peripheral blood mononuclear cells (PBMCs), taken at new diagnosis, from a patient treated with antithyroid drugs. In nucleotides, the CDR3 is TGCGCCAGCAGCCAAGCAGATGGCACGGGACTAGCGATCGATACGCAGTATTTT. Amino acids: CASSQADGTGLAIDTQYF.